Listed here are 32 T cell receptor beta chains from one sample, sequenced in a study of shared clonotypes between healthy human individuals. Using immunoSEQ multiplex PCR, the repertoire was profiled, and TCRdb retains in-frame clones only, with some absent. The sample has just over 2,000,000 clones, 95% seen once. The sequencing sample was made of naive CD4+ T cells sorted from blood. Stated subset: CD45RA+ positively selected. These receptors all stem from a man younger than 30 in good health.

The J gene is TRBJ1-4, the V gene TRBV18, with a possible D match to TRBD1 (6 bases). V was shortened by 0 bases and J by 5 bases, with 16 bases between the two germline ends. Germline V lookup: CDR1 KGHSH, CDR2 LQKENI. The CDR3 length is 17 residues. The DNA of the CDR3 is TGTGCCAGCTCACCACCGGTAGGTGGGGGCCGAAATGAAAAACTGTTTTTT. It codes for CASSPPVGGGRNEKLFF.

This chain connects TRBV5-1 to TRBJ2-7; TRBD2 might be the D (6 bases). Germline V lookup: CDR1 SGHRS, CDR2 YFSETQ. There are 16 residues in the CDR3. V was trimmed by 4 bases and J by 2 bases, leaving 19 bases between them. The CDR3 region has the DNA TGCGCCAGCAGCCTGATGGGGGGACCAAAACCCTACGAGCAGTACTTC. Protein product: CASSLMGGPKPYEQYF.

This clone was seen only once. V usage is TRBV19 and J usage is TRBJ1-1; D remains unclear. The germline V and J ends were trimmed by 5 bases and 10 bases, with 14 bases remaining between them. The germline gives CDR1 LNHDA, CDR2 SQIVND (reference sequence). The CDR3 is 12 residues long. The CDR3 region has the DNA TGTGCCAGTAGTGGAGTTGGGTCAGCAGCTTTCTTT. Translation gives CASSGVGSAAFF.

This clone came up many times. J is TRBJ1-6 and V is TRBV2; D gene uncertain. In germline, CDR1 is SNHLY, CDR2 FYNNEI. The germline V and J ends were trimmed by 7 bases and 9 bases, with 16 bases remaining between them. This CDR3 has 14 residues. CDR3 protein: CASTSSLARSPLHF. CDR3 DNA sequence: TGTGCCAGCACTAGTTCCCTCGCTCGTTCACCCCTCCACTTT.

V gene TRBV30 combines with J gene TRBJ2-7; tentative D call: TRBD2 (7 bases). The V and J ends lost 0 bases and 2 bases respectively, with 11 bases between them. This CDR3 comprises 14 residues. Germline values: CDR1 GTSNPN, CDR2 SVGIG (reference sequence). The CDR3 region has the DNA TGTGCCTGGAGTGTGATGGGGGGGCCCTACGAGCAGTACTTC. As protein: CAWSVMGGPYEQYF.

The chain joins TRBV6-5 to TRBJ2-5, with 8 bases aligning to TRBD2. Unmatched junction bases numbered 6, after V lost 7 bases and J lost 2 bases. Germline V gene lookup returns CDR1 MNHEY and CDR2 SVGAGI. This CDR3 has 14 amino acids. For the CDR3, the DNA is TGTGCCAGCATCGAGTCGGGGGGGCAAGAGACCCAGTACTTC. Its translation: CASIESGGQETQYF.

The chain combines TRBV30 with TRBJ2-7, with 8 nucleotides matching TRBD1. From germline, CDR1 is GTSNPN and CDR2 SVGIG (reference sequence). This CDR3 comprises 14 residues. V shed 1 base, J shed 5 bases, and the junction held 7 bases outside the gene matches. CDR3 region: CAWSATGVRNEQYF. The CDR3 nucleotides read TGTGCCTGGAGTGCGACAGGGGTCCGGAACGAGCAGTACTTC.

Turning to this clone: The same CDR3 can be traced to other DNA sequences in this sample. The CDR3, as DNA: TGCGCCAGCAGCGACGGATCATACAATGAGCAGTTCTTC. Protein: CASSDGSYNEQFF. The chain joins TRBV5-1 to TRBJ2-1; D uncertain. Germline CDR1 and CDR2: SGHRS and YFSETQ. The germline V and J ends were trimmed by 4 bases and 4 bases, with 9 bases remaining between them. The CDR3 has 13 amino acids.

This chain uses TRBV7-2 with TRBJ2-3; 10 bases align to TRBD2. Germline-derived CDR1 and CDR2 are SGHTA and FQGNSA. The CDR3 covers 18 residues. After removal of 0 bases from V and 3 bases from J, the junction contained 9 bases not matched to a gene. CDR3 coding DNA: TGTGCCAGCAGCTTAGCCCTATTACTAGCGGGATCTACAGATACGCAGTATTTT. Protein product: CASSLALLLAGSTDTQYF.

Regarding this clone: This sample includes further DNA sequences coding for the same CDR3. The J gene is TRBJ2-1, the V gene TRBV11-2, with D possibly TRBD2 on 5 matching bases. Looked up from germline, CDR1 is SGHAT and CDR2 is FQNNGV. The V end lost 1 base, the J end lost 4 bases, and 11 bases lay between the germline ends. This CDR3 is built from 15 residues. Here the CDR3 reads CASSLGRGGYNEQFF. The CDR3 nucleotides read TGTGCCAGCAGCTTAGGTCGCGGAGGATACAATGAGCAGTTCTTC.

This clone was observed a single time. This chain uses TRBV10-3 with TRBJ2-7, with TRBD1 as a possible D gene (5 bases). The CDR3 consists of 12 residues. The V and J ends lost 8 bases and 3 bases respectively, with 11 bases between them. Germline V lookup: CDR1 ENHRY, CDR2 SYGVKD. CDR3 DNA: TGTGCCATCTCTGGGGCAGGCTACGAGCAGTACTTC. It is translated as CAISGAGYEQYF.

This clone turned up a few times. V usage is TRBV10-3 and J usage is TRBJ1-2; D remains ambiguous. V lost 8 bases, J lost 4 bases, and 8 bases lay in between. In germline, CDR1 is ENHRY, CDR2 SYGVKD. The CDR3 loop spans 11 amino acids. The DNA of the CDR3 is TGTGCCATCGCCGACGGCTATGGCTACACCTTC. Translation: CAIADGYGYTF.

The chain is built from TRBV6-1 and TRBJ2-7; no clear D gene. The V end lost 3 bases, the J end lost 2 bases, and 8 bases lay between the germline ends. Germline values: CDR1 MNHNS, CDR2 SASEGT. The CDR3 length is 13 residues. CDR3 protein: CASSDRLTYEQYF. CDR3 nucleotides: TGTGCCAGCAGTGACAGGCTTACCTACGAGCAGTACTTC.

Comments on this clone: Just one base apart from a much larger clone, this may be a read error. Additional DNA sequences in this sample encode the identical CDR3. The rearrangement joins TRBV7-9 to TRBJ1-6; TRBD1 matches at 12 bases. Per germline, CDR1 SEHNR and CDR2 FQNEAQ (reference sequence). CDR3 length: 16 residues. With V trimmed by 5 bases and J by 4 bases, 3 bases remained unmatched. CDR3 amino acids: CASSVGQGAYNSPLHF. Written as DNA, the CDR3 is TGTGCCAGCAGCGTGGGACAGGGGGCTTATAATTCACCCCTCCACTTT.

The V call is TRBV7-8, the J call TRBJ1-6; D gene uncertain. The CDR3 consists of 12 residues. Germline CDR1 is SGHVS and CDR2 is FQNEAQ. Trimming cost V 1 base and J 10 bases, with 5 bases left between them. In nucleotides, the CDR3 is TGTGCCAGCAGCTTAGTGGTATCACCCCTCCACTTT. Protein sequence: CASSLVVSPLHF.

The chain links TRBV6-1 to TRBJ1-2, with 8 bases fitting TRBD1. CDR1 and CDR2 (germline): MNHNS, SASEGT. The CDR3 is 13 amino acids. The ends lost 6 bases at V and 4 bases at J; junction bases unmatched: 4. This chain's CDR3 is CASSDGQGYGYTF. The CDR3 DNA sequence: TGTGCCAGCAGCGATGGACAGGGCTATGGCTACACCTTC.

This clone appeared once. The chain employs TRBV5-1 and TRBJ1-6, with 9 bases identical to TRBD1. Trimming took 7 bases from V and 10 from J; bases not matched to a gene: 9. Germline V gene lookup returns CDR1 SGHRS and CDR2 YFSETQ. CDR3 length: 14 residues. CDR3 residues: CASGPDRGASPLHF. In DNA form, the CDR3 reads TGCGCCAGCGGTCCGGACAGGGGCGCGTCACCCCTCCACTTT.

The CDR3 reads CASSLGHGETQYF. CDR3 bases: TGCGCCAGCAGCTTGGGGCATGGGGAGACCCAGTACTTC. The rearrangement joins TRBV5-1 to TRBJ2-5, with D unresolved. The CDR3 loop spans 13 amino acids. V was shortened by 0 bases and J by 5 bases, with 8 bases between the two germline ends. Germline V CDR1 and CDR2: SGHRS, YFSETQ.

This clone was seen just once. V is TRBV5-1 and J is TRBJ2-1; D might be TRBD1 (5 bases). V lost 1 base to trimming and J lost 5 bases, with 10 bases between them. This CDR3 is built from 14 residues. From germline, CDR1 is SGHRS and CDR2 YFSETQ. In DNA, the CDR3 is TGCGCCAGCAGCTTGATGGACATGGACAATGAGCAGTTCTTC. Residues: CASSLMDMDNEQFF. Filled out from reference TRBV5-1 and TRBJ2-1, the complete variable domain reads KAGVTQTPRYLIKTRGQQVTLSCSPISGHRSVSWYQQTPGQGLQFLFEYFSETQRNKGNFPGRFSGRQFSNSRSEMNVSTLELGDSALYLCASSLMDMDNEQFFGPGTRLTVL.

The chain links TRBV5-1 to TRBJ1-4; 9 nucleotides line up with TRBD1. V lost 4 bases to trimming and J lost 8 bases; unmatched junction nucleotides: 9. The CDR3 covers 15 residues. Germline V gene lookup returns CDR1 SGHRS and CDR2 YFSETQ. For the CDR3, the DNA is TGCGCCAGCAGCGGGACAGGGAGGCCCGAAGAAAAACTGTTTTTT. Protein: CASSGTGRPEEKLFF.

The chain combines TRBV9 with TRBJ1-3, with 8 positions matching TRBD1. This CDR3 comprises 18 residues. CDR1 and CDR2 from the germline V gene are SGDLS and YYNGEE. The trim removed 2 bases at V and 0 bases at J, leaving 10 bases unmatched. DNA of the CDR3: TGTGCCAGCAGCGTGGGACGGACAGGGCAGGCCTCTGGAAACACCATATATTTT. This gives the protein CASSVGRTGQASGNTIYF.

This clone was recorded once. J is TRBJ2-7 and V is TRBV11-2; no definite D call. Germline assignment: CDR1 SGHAT and CDR2 FQNNGV. The CDR3 is made up of 12 amino acids. Trimming cost V 5 bases and J 1 base, with 6 bases left between them. The CDR3 reads CASSPNSYEQYF. In nucleotides, the CDR3 is TGTGCCAGCAGCCCCAATTCCTACGAGCAGTACTTC.

As to this clone: One junction end disagrees with the germline gene, perhaps due to a read error. Other DNA sequences within the sample encode an identical CDR3. The V call is TRBV5-1, the J call TRBJ2-2; D is undetermined. There are 14 residues in the CDR3. Germline lookup yields CDR1 SGHRS and CDR2 YFSETQ. The CDR3 loop is CASSLGENTGELFF. CDR3 DNA: TGCGCCAGCAGTTTGGGCGAAAACACCGGGGAGCTGTTTTTT.

This rearrangement joins TRBV27 to TRBJ2-1; D remains ambiguous. The CDR3 runs 11 residues. Trimming took off 9 bases at V and 5 bases at J, with 8 bases between the two ends. Germline loops: CDR1 MNHEY, CDR2 SMNVEV (reference sequence). The CDR3 DNA sequence: TGTGCCAGTAGTGCCCACAATGAGCAGTTCTTC. Protein sequence: CASSAHNEQFF.

CDR3 region: CASSSGSREASEQYF. DNA of the CDR3: TGCGCCAGCAGCTCCGGGAGCAGGGAAGCAAGCGAGCAGTACTTC. The chain couples TRBV5-1 to TRBJ2-7; D is possibly TRBD2 (6 bases). Germline lookup yields CDR1 SGHRS and CDR2 YFSETQ. This CDR3 comprises 15 residues. Trimming took 3 bases from V and 6 from J, leaving 19 bases between them.

The genes are TRBV6-5 and TRBJ2-7, with 9 nucleotides matching TRBD1. This CDR3 region has 16 residues. Germline lookup yields CDR1 MNHEY and CDR2 SVGAGI. With V trimmed by 4 bases and J by 5 bases, 12 bases remained unmatched. The CDR3 DNA reads as TGTGCCAGCAGTTTCACCGGGACAGGGAGAGACCACGAGCAGTACTTC. Protein sequence: CASSFTGTGRDHEQYF.

A single count supports this clone. The rearrangement links TRBV28 to TRBJ1-1; tentatively, D is TRBD1 (6 bases). The CDR3 contains 18 residues. Trimming removed 1 base from V and 5 bases from J, with 23 bases in between. Germline CDR1 MDHEN, CDR2 SYDVKM. The CDR3 is CASSLLGPIGGRDTEAFF. Here the CDR3 DNA reads TGTGCCAGCAGTTTATTAGGCCCAATAGGGGGGAGGGATACTGAAGCTTTCTTT.

This clone was detected only once. J is TRBJ1-6 and V is TRBV7-2; no clear D gene. Germline V gene lookup returns CDR1 SGHTA and CDR2 FQGNSA. The CDR3 loop spans 16 amino acids. V was cut by 1 base and J by 0 bases, with 7 bases left in between. The CDR3 spells CASSLESSSYNSPLHF. CDR3 DNA sequence: TGTGCCAGCAGCTTAGAGAGTAGCTCCTATAATTCACCCCTCCACTTT.

Notes on this clone: The same CDR3 can be traced to other DNA sequences in this sample. The chain recombines TRBV5-4 with TRBJ2-7, with D possibly matching TRBD1 (5 bases). The V gene lost 0 bases and the J gene lost 1 base, with 5 bases spanning the gap. The germline gives CDR1 SGHNT, CDR2 YYREEE (reference sequence). This CDR3 contains 13 residues. The CDR3 bases are TGTGCCAGCAGCTTGGACAGGTCCTACGAGCAGTACTTC. It codes for CASSLDRSYEQYF.

The chain employs TRBV6-5 and TRBJ1-5; weak D call: TRBD1 (6 bases). The germline CDR1 and CDR2 sequences are MNHEY and SVGAGI. Deletions cut 2 bases from V and 1 base from J, with 12 bases between. The CDR3 totals 16 residues. The CDR3 coding sequence is TGTGCCAGCAGTTACCCCTTGGACAGCAGCAATCAGCCCCAGCATTTT. Protein sequence: CASSYPLDSSNQPQHF.

This chain joins TRBV10-3 and TRBJ2-1; D is possibly TRBD1 (6 bases). Trimming left V 8 bases short and J 11 bases short, with 16 bases between. Germline assignment: CDR1 ENHRY and CDR2 SYGVKD. The CDR3 is 12 amino acids. The chain's CDR3 is CAILDQGDKQFF. CDR3 DNA: TGTGCCATCTTGGACCAAGGGGACAAGCAGTTCTTC.

The chain joins TRBV12-5 to TRBJ2-7; TRBD1 matches at 10 bases. CDR1 is LGHNT and CDR2 is FRNRAP in the germline V gene. With 2 bases clipped from V and 2 bases from J, the junction kept 12 bases outside the gene matches. The CDR3 length is 18 residues. The CDR3 sequence is CASGLPPAGTGETYEQYF. The CDR3 DNA follows: TGTGCTAGTGGTTTGCCCCCAGCCGGGACAGGGGAAACCTACGAGCAGTACTTC.